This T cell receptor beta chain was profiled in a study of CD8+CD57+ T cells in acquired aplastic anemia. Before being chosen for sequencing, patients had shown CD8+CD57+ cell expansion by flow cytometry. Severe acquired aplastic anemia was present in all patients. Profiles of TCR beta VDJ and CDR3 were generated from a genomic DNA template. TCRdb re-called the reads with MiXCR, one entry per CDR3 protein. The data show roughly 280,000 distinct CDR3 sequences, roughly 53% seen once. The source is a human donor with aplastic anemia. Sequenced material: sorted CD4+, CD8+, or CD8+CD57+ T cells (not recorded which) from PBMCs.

This CDR3 is CSARDWASGRSVYEQYF. Here the CDR3 DNA reads TGCAGTGCTAGAGATTGGGCTAGCGGGAGGTCTGTTTACGAGCAGTACTTC. The genes are TRBV20-1 and TRBJ2-7; 11 bases are a match to TRBD2. Looked up from germline, CDR1 is DFQATT and CDR2 is SNEGSKA (reference sequence). CDR3 length: 17 amino acids. V shed 0 bases and J 4 bases; nucleotides not matched to a gene: 11.